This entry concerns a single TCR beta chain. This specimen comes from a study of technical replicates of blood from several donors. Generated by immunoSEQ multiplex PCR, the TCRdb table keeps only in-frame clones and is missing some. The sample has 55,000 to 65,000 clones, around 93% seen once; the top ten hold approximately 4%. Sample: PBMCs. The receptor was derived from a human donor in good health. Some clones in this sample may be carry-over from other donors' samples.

The CDR3 is CAIMGTAGSPLHF. CDR3 sequence (DNA): TGTGCCATCATGGGGACAGCAGGTTCACCCCTCCACTTT. The gene calls are TRBV10-3 and TRBJ1-6; 7 bases map to TRBD1. The CDR3 runs 13 residues. The germline V gene encodes CDR1 ENHRY and CDR2 SYGVKD. V lost 7 bases to trimming and J lost 9 bases; unmatched junction nucleotides: 6.